The TCR beta chain under discussion was sequenced for a study of T-cell reconstitution after alpha-beta-depleted transplantation in children. In regard to this clonotype: Its antigen remains unidentified.

The length of the CDR3 is 13 residues. The germline gives CDR1 DFQATT, CDR2 SNEGSKA (reference sequence). Trimming took 6 bases from V and 2 from J, leaving 13 bases between them. Overall study results and limits: Once a year had passed after transplant, T-cell counts and diversity came mostly from newly produced T cells.

Molecular barcoding with unique molecular identifiers was used for the TCRbeta library. TCRdb independently ran MiXCR on the PCR reads; one entry per CDR3 protein. The sample shows about 240,000 distinct CDR3 sequences, about 26% of them seen only once. This chain uses TRBV20-1 with TRBJ1-1, with D unclear. Sequencing used PBMCs, obtained before TCRalphabeta/CD19-depleted stem cell transplant. The receptor was derived from a girl aged 2-10 years with Fanconi anemia, due to receive a stem cell transplant. The CDR3 nucleotides read TGCAGTGCCGAACAAAACACAAACACTGAAGCTTTCTTT. Its translation is CSAEQNTNTEAFF.